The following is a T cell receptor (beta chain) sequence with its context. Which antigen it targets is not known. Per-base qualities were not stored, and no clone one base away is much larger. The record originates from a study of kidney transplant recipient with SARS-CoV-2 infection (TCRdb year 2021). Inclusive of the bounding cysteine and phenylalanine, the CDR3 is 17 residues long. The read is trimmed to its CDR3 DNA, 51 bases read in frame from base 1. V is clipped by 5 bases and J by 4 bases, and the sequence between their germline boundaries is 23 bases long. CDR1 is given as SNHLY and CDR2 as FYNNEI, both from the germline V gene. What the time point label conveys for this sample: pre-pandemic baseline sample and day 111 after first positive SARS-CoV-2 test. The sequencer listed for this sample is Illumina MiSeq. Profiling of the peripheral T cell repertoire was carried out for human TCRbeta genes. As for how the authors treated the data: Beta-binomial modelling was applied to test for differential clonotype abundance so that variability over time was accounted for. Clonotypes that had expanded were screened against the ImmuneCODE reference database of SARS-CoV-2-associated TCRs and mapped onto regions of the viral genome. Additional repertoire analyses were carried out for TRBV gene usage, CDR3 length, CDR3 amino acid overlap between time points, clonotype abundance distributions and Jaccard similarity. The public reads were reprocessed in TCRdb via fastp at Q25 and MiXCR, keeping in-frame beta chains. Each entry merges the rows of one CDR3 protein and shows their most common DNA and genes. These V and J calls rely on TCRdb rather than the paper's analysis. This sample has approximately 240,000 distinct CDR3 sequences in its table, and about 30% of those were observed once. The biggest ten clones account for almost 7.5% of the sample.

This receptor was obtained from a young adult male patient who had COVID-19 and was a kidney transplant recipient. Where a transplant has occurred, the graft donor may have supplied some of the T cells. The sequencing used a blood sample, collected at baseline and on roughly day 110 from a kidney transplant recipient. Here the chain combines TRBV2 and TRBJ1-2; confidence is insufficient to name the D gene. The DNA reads TGTGCCAGCAGTTTAAATCTTTACCGACGAAAGACCTATGGCTACACCTTC. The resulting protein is CASSLNLYRRKTYGYTF. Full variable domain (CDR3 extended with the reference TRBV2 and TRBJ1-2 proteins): EPEVTQTPSHQVTQMGQEVILRCVPISNHLYFYWYRQILGQKVEFLVSFYNNEISEKSEIFDDQFSVERPDGSNFTLKIRSTKLEDSAMYFCASSLNLYRRKTYGYTFGSGTRLTVV.